Listed here is a single T cell receptor (beta chain). Assay: immunoSEQ multiplex PCR; the TCRdb copy retains only in-frame clones and omits some. In the table there are 200,000 or so clones, 85% to 90% of which are singletons. The sample originates from a study of T cell responses to AZD1222 COVID-19 vaccine. From germline, CDR1 is MNHNS and CDR2 SASEGT. Trimming removed 1 base from V and 4 bases from J, with 11 bases in between. This CDR3 comprises 15 residues. The V gene is TRBV6-1, the J gene TRBJ2-1; possibly TRBD1 for D (5 bases). Here the sequenced sample was peripheral blood, taken on day 0 of AZD1222 vaccination. The source is an adult in good health. The CDR3 loop is CASSEVSSGYNEQFF. The CDR3 bases are TGTGCCAGCAGTGAAGTTTCCTCAGGGTACAATGAGCAGTTCTTC.